The entry below describes one T cell receptor beta chain. This sample was taken from a study of CD8 T cells in Susac syndrome. The CDR3 length is 12 residues. Trimming took 3 bases from V and 5 from J, leaving 7 bases between them. CDR1 MDHEN and CDR2 SYDVKM come from the germline V gene. Random hexamers were used to reverse transcribe an amount of about 0.45 to 1 ug RNA. An immunoSEQ multiplex PCR generated amplified TCR beta CDR3 products spanning 54 Vbeta and 13 Jbeta. TCRdb recomputed calls from the immunoSEQ multiplex PCR reads with MiXCR, one row per CDR3 protein. Of about 240,000 distinct CDR3 sequences listed, about 96% are singletons.

Sequencing was carried out using CD4+ T cells from PBMCs. This TCR was sampled from a human donor with Susac syndrome. The chain links TRBV28 to TRBJ2-5; tentatively, D is TRBD1 (5 bases). The CDR3 is CASSFWGETQYF. The CDR3 DNA reads as TGTGCCAGCAGTTTTTGGGGCGAGACCCAGTACTTC. Variable domain in full (rest from reference TRBV28 and TRBJ2-5): DVKVTQSSRYLVKRTGEKVFLECVQDMDHENMFWYRQDPGLGLRLIYFSYDVKMKEKGDIPEGYSVSREKKERFSLILESASTNQTSMYLCASSFWGETQYFGPGTRLLVL.